The rows below give T cell receptor beta chains drawn from one sample of a study of blood T cells in healthy people across ages. TCRdb passed the 5' RACE reads through MiXCR, listing each CDR3 protein once. The sample has 2 million or so distinct CDR3 sequences; roughly 52% are singletons. The sample taken for sequencing was blood. These receptors came from a woman aged 40 to 50 in good health. CDR3s leave out the opening cysteine and the closing phenylalanine or tryptophan. Fields, in order: J gene, V gene, CDR3 protein.

j_call: TRBJ2-3; v_call: TRBV20-1; cdr3_aa: SARDGTSGSWDTQY
j_call: TRBJ2-5; v_call: TRBV4-2; cdr3_aa: ASSQGVPETQY
j_call: TRBJ2-1; v_call: TRBV7-8; cdr3_aa: ASSRQGVVPYNEQF
j_call: TRBJ1-2; v_call: TRBV12-3/TRBV12-4; cdr3_aa: ASSLLRGQGGYT
j_call: TRBJ2-1; v_call: TRBV5-1; cdr3_aa: ASLFGPRADEQF
j_call: TRBJ1-2; v_call: TRBV27; cdr3_aa: ASTSHTGAGGYT
j_call: TRBJ1-5; v_call: TRBV7-8; cdr3_aa: ASSYGRDNQPQH
j_call: TRBJ1-2; v_call: TRBV7-2; cdr3_aa: ASSHPGGTELNGYT
j_call: TRBJ2-1; v_call: TRBV4-2; cdr3_aa: ASSPRIGRNEQF
j_call: TRBJ2-1; v_call: TRBV7-9; cdr3_aa: AAWGTSSYNEQF
j_call: TRBJ2-3; v_call: TRBV28; cdr3_aa: ASSLQVPDTQY
j_call: TRBJ2-7; v_call: TRBV4-1; cdr3_aa: ASSQPTSGVPPGHEQY
j_call: TRBJ2-2; v_call: TRBV6-5; cdr3_aa: ASSYSRVGGELF
j_call: TRBJ2-3; v_call: TRBV28; cdr3_aa: ASSFWTGTDTQY
j_call: TRBJ2-7; v_call: TRBV20-1; cdr3_aa: SAGDPAGGSYEQY
j_call: TRBJ2-1; v_call: TRBV6-6; cdr3_aa: ASSYENYNEQF
j_call: TRBJ1-2; v_call: TRBV20-1; cdr3_aa: SAERQGSSYGYT
j_call: TRBJ2-3; v_call: TRBV20-1; cdr3_aa: SARDWIGGAGRDTQY
j_call: TRBJ1-1; v_call: TRBV10-1; cdr3_aa: ASSEDLQTTEAF
j_call: TRBJ2-1; v_call: TRBV12-3/TRBV12-4; cdr3_aa: ASSPRTSWSYNEQF
j_call: TRBJ2-7; v_call: TRBV6-6; cdr3_aa: ASTGRLASSYEQY
j_call: NA; v_call: TRBV5-6; cdr3_aa: ASSPTGTILQETQY
j_call: TRBJ1-2; v_call: TRBV3-1; cdr3_aa: ASSQAWEPGYGYT
j_call: TRBJ2-3; v_call: TRBV2; cdr3_aa: ASTQTSGGRGTQY
j_call: NA; v_call: TRBV6-1; cdr3_aa: ASSDSGAHYEQY
j_call: NA; v_call: TRBV2; cdr3_aa: ASNPTSGGVETQY
j_call: TRBJ2-3; v_call: TRBV12-3/TRBV12-4; cdr3_aa: ASSVSGLQY
j_call: TRBJ2-1; v_call: TRBV3-1; cdr3_aa: ASSQGGTQQF
j_call: TRBJ1-1; v_call: TRBV20-1; cdr3_aa: SAEGVRGTEAF
j_call: TRBJ2-7; v_call: TRBV4-1; cdr3_aa: ASSQDLGTFSYEQY
j_call: NA; v_call: TRBV21-1; cdr3_aa: ASSNIKRGGPYEQY
j_call: TRBJ2-7; v_call: TRBV29-1; cdr3_aa: SVEVGSYEQY
j_call: TRBJ2-6; v_call: TRBV6-5; cdr3_aa: ASSYLGQGSPGANVLT
j_call: TRBJ2-3; v_call: TRBV5-1; cdr3_aa: ASSLPIITTSGKPTDTQY
j_call: TRBJ1-5; v_call: TRBV7-2; cdr3_aa: ANSVVGGQPQH
j_call: TRBJ2-1; v_call: TRBV27; cdr3_aa: ASSPRTSGGAHEQF
j_call: TRBJ1-6; v_call: TRBV4-1; cdr3_aa: ASGEDSYSPLH
j_call: TRBJ2-1; v_call: TRBV6-2/TRBV6-3; cdr3_aa: ASSYSQLSYNGQF
j_call: TRBJ2-1; v_call: TRBV11-2; cdr3_aa: ASRGQGVNEQF
j_call: TRBJ2-5; v_call: TRBV27; cdr3_aa: ASSLAGRTQETRY
j_call: TRBJ1-2; v_call: TRBV28; cdr3_aa: ASTQGLGTNYGYT
j_call: TRBJ2-7; v_call: TRBV4-1; cdr3_aa: ASSRLGQSSYEQY
j_call: TRBJ1-5; v_call: TRBV9; cdr3_aa: ASSSQGTGQPQH
j_call: TRBJ2-3; v_call: TRBV29-1; cdr3_aa: SVGRTDADTQY
j_call: TRBJ2-7; v_call: TRBV2; cdr3_aa: ASNEGGSDEQY
j_call: TRBJ2-7; v_call: TRBV29-1; cdr3_aa: SVGGGLWNEQY
j_call: TRBJ1-2; v_call: TRBV6-5; cdr3_aa: ASSYGQGLPRGYT
j_call: NA; v_call: TRBV2; cdr3_aa: ASSLDTQDEQY
j_call: TRBJ2-7; v_call: TRBV14; cdr3_aa: ASSRPDSQEYEQY
j_call: TRBJ2-1; v_call: TRBV7-9; cdr3_aa: ASEAGGYNEQF
j_call: TRBJ1-2; v_call: TRBV9; cdr3_aa: ASSIIDRGYT
j_call: TRBJ2-5; v_call: TRBV5-1; cdr3_aa: ASSLGWLAGDLRETQY
j_call: TRBJ2-3; v_call: TRBV6-5; cdr3_aa: ASSYGQAVDTQY